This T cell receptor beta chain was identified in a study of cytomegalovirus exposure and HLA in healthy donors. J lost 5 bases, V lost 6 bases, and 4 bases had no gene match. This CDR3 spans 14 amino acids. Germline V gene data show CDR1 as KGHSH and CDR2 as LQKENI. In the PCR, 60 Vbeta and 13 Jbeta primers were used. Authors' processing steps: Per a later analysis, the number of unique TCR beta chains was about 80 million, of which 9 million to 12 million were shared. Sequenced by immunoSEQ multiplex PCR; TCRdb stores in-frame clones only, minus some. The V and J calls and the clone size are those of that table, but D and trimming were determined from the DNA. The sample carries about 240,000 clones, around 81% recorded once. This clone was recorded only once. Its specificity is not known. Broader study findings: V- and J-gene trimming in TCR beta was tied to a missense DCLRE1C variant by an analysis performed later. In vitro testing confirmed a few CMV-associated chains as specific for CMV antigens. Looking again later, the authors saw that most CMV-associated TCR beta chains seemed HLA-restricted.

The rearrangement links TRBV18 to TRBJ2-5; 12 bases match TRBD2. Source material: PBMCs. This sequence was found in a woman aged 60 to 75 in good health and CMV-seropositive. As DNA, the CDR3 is TGTGCCAGCTCGTCGACTAGCGGGAGTGAGACCCAGTACTTC. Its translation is CASSSTSGSETQYF.